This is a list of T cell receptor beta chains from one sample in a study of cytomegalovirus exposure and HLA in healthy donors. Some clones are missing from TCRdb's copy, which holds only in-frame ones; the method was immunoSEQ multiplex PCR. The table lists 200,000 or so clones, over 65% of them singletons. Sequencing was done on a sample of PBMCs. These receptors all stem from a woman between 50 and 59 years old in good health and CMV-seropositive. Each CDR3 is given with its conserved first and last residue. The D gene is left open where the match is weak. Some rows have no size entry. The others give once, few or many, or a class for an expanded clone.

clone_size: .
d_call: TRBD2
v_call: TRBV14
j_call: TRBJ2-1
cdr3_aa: CASRPGLAEQGEQFF
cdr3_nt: TGTGCCAGCAGACCGGGACTAGCGGAACAGGGTGAGCAGTTCTTC

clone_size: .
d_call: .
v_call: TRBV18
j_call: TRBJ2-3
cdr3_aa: CASSPTAGIPDTQYF
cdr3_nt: TGTGCCAGCTCACCTACGGCGGGGATTCCAGATACGCAGTATTTT

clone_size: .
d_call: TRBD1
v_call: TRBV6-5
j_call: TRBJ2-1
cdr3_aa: CASTSGTGGYNEQFF
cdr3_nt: TGTGCCAGCACCTCCGGGACAGGGGGGTATAATGAGCAGTTCTTC

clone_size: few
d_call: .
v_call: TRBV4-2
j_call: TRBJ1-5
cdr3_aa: CASSPVGAFGQPQHF
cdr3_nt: TGTGCCAGCAGCCCTGTTGGGGCTTTCGGTCAGCCCCAGCATTTT

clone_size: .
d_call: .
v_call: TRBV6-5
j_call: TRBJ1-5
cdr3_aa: CASSERDYRGQHF
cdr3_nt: TGTGCCAGCAGTGAAAGGGACTATCGAGGCCAGCATTTT

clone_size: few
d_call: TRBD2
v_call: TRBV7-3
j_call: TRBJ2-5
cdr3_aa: CASSSRGGGGETQYF
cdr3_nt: TGTGCCAGCAGCTCGCGGGGGGGCGGTGGGGAGACCCAGTACTTC

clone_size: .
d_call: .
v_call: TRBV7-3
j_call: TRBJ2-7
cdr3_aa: CASSLTGGASYEQYF
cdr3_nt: TGTGCCAGCAGCTTAACGGGGGGTGCCTCCTACGAGCAGTACTTC

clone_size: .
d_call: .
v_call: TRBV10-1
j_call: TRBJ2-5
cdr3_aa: CASKSVLQETQYF
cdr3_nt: TGCGCCAGCAAGAGCGTCCTCCAAGAGACCCAGTACTTC

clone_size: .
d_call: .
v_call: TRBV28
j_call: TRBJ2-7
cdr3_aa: CASMDSYNEQYF
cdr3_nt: TGTGCCAGCATGGACAGTTACAACGAGCAGTACTTC

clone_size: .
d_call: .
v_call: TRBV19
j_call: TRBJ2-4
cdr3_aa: CASSATGSIQYF
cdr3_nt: TGTGCCAGTAGTGCTACTGGGAGCATTCAGTACTTC

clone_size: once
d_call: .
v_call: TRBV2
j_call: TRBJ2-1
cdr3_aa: CASFGENYNEQFF
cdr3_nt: TGTGCCAGCTTCGGGGAAAACTACAATGAGCAGTTCTTC

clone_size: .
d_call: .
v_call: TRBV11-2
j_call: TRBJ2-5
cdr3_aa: CASSLTRVGETQYF
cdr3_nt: TGTGCCAGCAGCCTAACCAGGGTCGGTGAGACCCAGTACTTC

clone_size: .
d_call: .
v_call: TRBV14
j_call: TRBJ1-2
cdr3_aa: CASSQGPGRGYTF
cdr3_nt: TGTGCCAGCAGCCAAGGGCCAGGGCGAGGCTACACCTTC

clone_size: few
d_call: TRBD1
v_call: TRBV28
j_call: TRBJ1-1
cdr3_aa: CASSFETGGNTEAFF
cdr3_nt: TGTGCCAGCAGTTTCGAAACAGGGGGGAACACTGAAGCTTTCTTT

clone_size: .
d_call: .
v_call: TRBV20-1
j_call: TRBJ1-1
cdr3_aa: CSAPSAAEAFF
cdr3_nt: TGCAGTGCCCCGTCCGCAGCTGAAGCTTTCTTT

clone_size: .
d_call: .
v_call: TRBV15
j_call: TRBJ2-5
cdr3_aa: CATSRDPQETQYF
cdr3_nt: TGTGCCACCAGCAGAGATCCTCAAGAGACCCAGTACTTC

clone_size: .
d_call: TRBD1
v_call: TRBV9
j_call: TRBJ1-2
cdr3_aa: CASTLGTGYGYTF
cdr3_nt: TGTGCCAGCACTCTCGGGACAGGCTATGGCTACACCTTC

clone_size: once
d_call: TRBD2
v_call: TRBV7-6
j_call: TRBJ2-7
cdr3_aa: CASSSTSGSYEQYF
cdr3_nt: TGTGCCAGCAGCTCTACTAGCGGTTCCTACGAGCAGTACTTC

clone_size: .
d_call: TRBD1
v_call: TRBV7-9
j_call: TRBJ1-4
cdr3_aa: CASSLGTGGEKLFF
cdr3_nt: TGTGCCAGCAGCTTAGGGACAGGGGGTGAAAAACTGTTTTTT

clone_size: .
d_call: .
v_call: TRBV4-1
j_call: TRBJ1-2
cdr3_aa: CASSQGPQSNYGYTF
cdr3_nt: TGCGCCAGCAGCCAAGGGCCACAGTCTAACTATGGCTACACCTTC

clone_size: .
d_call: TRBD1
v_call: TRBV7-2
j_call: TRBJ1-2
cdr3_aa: CASSWDRDLYGYTF
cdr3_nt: TGTGCCAGCAGCTGGGACAGGGATCTCTATGGCTACACCTTC

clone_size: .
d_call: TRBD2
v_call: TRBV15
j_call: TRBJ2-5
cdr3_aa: CATSREIAGLETQYF
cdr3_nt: TGTGCCACCAGCAGAGAAATAGCGGGGTTAGAGACCCAGTACTTC

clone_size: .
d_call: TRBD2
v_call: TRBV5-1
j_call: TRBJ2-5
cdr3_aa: CASSWGTSGGQETQYF
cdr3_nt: TGCGCCAGCAGCTGGGGGACTAGCGGGGGCCAAGAGACCCAGTACTTC

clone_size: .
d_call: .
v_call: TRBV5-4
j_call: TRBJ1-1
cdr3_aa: CASSGEGRVGNTEAFF
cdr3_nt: TGTGCCAGCAGCGGGGAGGGCAGGGTGGGGAACACTGAAGCTTTCTTT

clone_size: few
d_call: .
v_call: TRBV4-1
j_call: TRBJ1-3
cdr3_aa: CASSPAPSKQVGNTIYF
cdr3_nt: TGCGCCAGCAGCCCAGCCCCCAGTAAGCAGGTCGGAAACACCATATATTTT

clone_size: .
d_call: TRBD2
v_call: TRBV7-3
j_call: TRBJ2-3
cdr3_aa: CASSLTFGGDTQYF
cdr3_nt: TGTGCCAGCAGCTTAACGTTCGGGGGGGATACGCAGTATTTT

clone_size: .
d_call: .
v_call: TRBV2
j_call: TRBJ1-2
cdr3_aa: CASSGTGSLYGYTF
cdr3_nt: TGTGCCAGCAGTGGAACCGGGAGCCTCTATGGCTACACCTTC

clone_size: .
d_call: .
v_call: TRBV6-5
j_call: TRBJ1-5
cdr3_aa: CASSNYRSNQPQHF
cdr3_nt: TGTGCCAGCAGTAACTACAGAAGCAATCAGCCCCAGCATTTT

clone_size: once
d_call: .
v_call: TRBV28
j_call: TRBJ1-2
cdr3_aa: CASSRDSLGGYGYTF
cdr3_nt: TGTGCCAGCAGCCGAGACAGCCTGGGCGGCTATGGCTACACCTTC

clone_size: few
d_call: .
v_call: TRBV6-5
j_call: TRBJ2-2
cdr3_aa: CASTDSTGELFF
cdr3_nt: TGTGCCAGCACCGACAGCACCGGGGAGCTGTTTTTT

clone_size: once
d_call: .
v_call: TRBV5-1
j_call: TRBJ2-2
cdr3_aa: CASSSSGESTGELFF
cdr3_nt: TGCGCCAGCAGCTCTTCAGGGGAAAGCACCGGGGAGCTGTTTTTT

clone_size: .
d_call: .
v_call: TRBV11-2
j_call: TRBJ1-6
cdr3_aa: CASSLDADSYNSPLHF
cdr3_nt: TGTGCCAGCAGCTTAGACGCGGACAGCTATAATTCACCCCTCCACTTT

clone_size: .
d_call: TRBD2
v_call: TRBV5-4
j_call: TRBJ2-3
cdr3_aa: CASSLDSGGSTDTQYF
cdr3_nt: TGTGCCAGCAGCTTGGATTCCGGGGGGAGCACAGATACGCAGTATTTT

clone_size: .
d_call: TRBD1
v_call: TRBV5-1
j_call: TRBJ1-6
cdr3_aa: CASSADRAVDSPLHF
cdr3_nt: TGCGCCAGCAGCGCTGACAGGGCGGTGGACTCACCCCTCCACTTT

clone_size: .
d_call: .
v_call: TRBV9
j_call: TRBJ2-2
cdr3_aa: CASSLRGTGELFF
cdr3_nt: TGTGCCAGCAGCCTCAGGGGTACCGGGGAGCTGTTTTTT

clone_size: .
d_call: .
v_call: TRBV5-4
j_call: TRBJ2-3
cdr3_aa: CASSFSGGGTDTQYF
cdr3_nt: TGTGCCAGCAGCTTTAGCGGCGGGGGCACAGATACGCAGTATTTT

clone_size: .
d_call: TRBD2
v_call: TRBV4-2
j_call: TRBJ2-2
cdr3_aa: CASSQPGYSGGAGELFF
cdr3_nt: TGTGCCAGCAGCCAGCCGGGGTATAGCGGGGGGGCCGGGGAGCTGTTTTTT

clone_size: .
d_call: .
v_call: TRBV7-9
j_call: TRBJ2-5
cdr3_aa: CSSTPTVETQYF
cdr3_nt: TGTTCCAGCACCCCGACAGTTGAGACCCAGTACTTC

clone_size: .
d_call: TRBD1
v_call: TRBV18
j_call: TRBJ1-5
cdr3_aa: CASSQGQGMVQPQHF
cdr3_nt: TGTGCCAGCTCCCAGGGACAGGGTATGGTTCAGCCCCAGCATTTT

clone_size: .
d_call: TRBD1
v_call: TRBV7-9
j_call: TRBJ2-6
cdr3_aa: CSSSKGAGGIDGANVLTF
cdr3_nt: TGTTCCAGCAGCAAAGGTGCAGGGGGAATCGATGGGGCCAACGTCCTGACTTTC

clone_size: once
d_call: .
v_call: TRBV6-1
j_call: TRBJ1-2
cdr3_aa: CASTISLGADGYTF
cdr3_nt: TGTGCCAGCACCATTTCCTTGGGGGCCGATGGCTACACCTTC

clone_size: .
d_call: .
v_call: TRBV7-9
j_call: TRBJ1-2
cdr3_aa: CASSLGQGGYTF
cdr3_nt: TGTGCCAGCAGCTTAGGGCAGGGTGGCTACACCTTC

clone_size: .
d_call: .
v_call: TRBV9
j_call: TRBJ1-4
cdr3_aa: CASSASGPNEKLFF
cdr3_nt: TGTGCCAGCAGCGCGAGCGGACCGAATGAAAAACTGTTTTTT

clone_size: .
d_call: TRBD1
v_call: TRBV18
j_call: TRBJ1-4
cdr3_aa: CASSPLTGSTEKLFF
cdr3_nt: TGTGCCAGCTCACCCCTGACAGGGTCAACTGAAAAACTGTTTTTT

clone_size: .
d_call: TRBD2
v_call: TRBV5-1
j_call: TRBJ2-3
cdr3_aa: CASSLLAGDTDTQYF
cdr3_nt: TGCGCCAGCAGCTTGCTAGCGGGGGACACAGATACGCAGTATTTT

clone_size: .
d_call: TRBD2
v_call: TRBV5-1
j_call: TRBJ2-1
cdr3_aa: CASSPGLAGPSPFF
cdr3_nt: TGCGCCAGCAGCCCGGGACTAGCGGGGCCTTCGCCGTTCTTC

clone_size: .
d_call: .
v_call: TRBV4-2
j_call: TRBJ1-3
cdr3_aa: CASSQDLGGSGNTIYF
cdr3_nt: TGTGCCAGCAGCCAAGACCTCGGGGGCTCTGGAAACACCATATATTTT

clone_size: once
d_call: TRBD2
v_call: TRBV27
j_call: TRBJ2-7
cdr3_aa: CATGLAGAYEQYF
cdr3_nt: TGTGCCACCGGACTAGCGGGGGCATACGAGCAGTACTTC

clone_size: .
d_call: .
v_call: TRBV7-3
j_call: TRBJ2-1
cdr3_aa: CASSSWVAGNEQFF
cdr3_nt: TGTGCCAGCAGCTCCTGGGTCGCGGGGAATGAGCAGTTCTTC

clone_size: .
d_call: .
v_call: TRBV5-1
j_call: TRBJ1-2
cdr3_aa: CASSLAMGALTENYGYTF
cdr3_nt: TGCGCCAGCAGCTTGGCTATGGGGGCCCTAACAGAGAACTATGGCTACACCTTC

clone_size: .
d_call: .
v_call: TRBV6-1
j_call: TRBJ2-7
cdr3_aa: CASISATGKQYF
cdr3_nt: TGTGCCAGCATATCCGCGACGGGGAAGCAGTACTTC

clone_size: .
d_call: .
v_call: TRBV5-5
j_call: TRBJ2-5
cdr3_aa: CASSHLGGNQETQYF
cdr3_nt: TGTGCCAGCAGCCACCTCGGGGGAAACCAAGAGACCCAGTACTTC